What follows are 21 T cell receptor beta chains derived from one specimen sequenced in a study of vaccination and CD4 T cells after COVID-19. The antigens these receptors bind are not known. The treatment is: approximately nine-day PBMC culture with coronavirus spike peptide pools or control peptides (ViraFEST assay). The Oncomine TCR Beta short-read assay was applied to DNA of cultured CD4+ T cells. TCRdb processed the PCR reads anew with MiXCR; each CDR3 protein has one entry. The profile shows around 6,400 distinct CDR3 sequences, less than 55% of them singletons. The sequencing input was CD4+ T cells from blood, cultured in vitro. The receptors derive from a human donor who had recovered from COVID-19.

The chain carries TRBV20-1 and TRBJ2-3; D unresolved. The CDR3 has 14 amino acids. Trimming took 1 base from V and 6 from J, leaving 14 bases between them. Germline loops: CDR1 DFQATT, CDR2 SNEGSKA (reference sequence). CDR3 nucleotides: TGCAGTGCTAGAGTCCCCCCCTCCTTGGATACGCAGTATTTT. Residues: CSARVPPSLDTQYF.

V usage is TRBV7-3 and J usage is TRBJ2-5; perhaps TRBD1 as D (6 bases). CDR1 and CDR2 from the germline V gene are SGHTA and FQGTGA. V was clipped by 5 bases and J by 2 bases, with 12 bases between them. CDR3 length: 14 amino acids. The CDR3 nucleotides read TGTGCCAGCAGCCCCACAGGGTTACAAGAGACCCAGTACTTC. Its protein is CASSPTGLQETQYF.

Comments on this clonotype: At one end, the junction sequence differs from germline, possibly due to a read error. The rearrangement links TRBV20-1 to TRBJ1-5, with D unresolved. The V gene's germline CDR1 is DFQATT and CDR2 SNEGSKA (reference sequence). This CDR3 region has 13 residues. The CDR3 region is CSARASVYQPQHF. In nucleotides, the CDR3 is TGCAGTGCAAGAGCGAGTGTTTATCAGCCCCAGCATTTT.

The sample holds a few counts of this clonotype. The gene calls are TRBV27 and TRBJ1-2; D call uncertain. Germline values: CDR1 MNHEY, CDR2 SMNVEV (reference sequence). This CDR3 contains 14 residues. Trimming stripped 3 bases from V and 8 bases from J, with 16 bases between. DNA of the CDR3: TGTGCCAGCAGTTTCAATCCAAACCTTTACGGCTACACCTTC. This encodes CASSFNPNLYGYTF.

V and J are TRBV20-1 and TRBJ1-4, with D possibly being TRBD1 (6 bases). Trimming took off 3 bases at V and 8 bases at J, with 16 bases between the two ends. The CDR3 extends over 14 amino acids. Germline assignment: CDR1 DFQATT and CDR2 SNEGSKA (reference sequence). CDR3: CSARVVGAGEKLFF. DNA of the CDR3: TGCAGTGCTAGGGTTGTGGGGGCTGGGGAAAAACTGTTTTTT.

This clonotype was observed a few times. CDR3 nucleotides: TGTGCCAGCTCACCACCCACAGGGAAAGCTTTCTTT. As protein: CASSPPTGKAFF. The V and J genes are TRBV18 and TRBJ1-1; D is possibly TRBD1 (6 bases). The CDR3 runs to 12 residues. The V end lost 0 bases, the J end lost 9 bases, and 8 bases lay between the germline ends. From germline, CDR1 is KGHSH and CDR2 LQKENI.

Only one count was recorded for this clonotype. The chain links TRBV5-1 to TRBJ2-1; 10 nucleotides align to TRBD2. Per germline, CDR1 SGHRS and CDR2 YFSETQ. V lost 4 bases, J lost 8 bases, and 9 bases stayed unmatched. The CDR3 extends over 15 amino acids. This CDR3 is CASSKGGLASHEQFF. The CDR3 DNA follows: TGCGCCAGCAGCAAAGGGGGACTAGCGTCCCATGAGCAGTTCTTC.

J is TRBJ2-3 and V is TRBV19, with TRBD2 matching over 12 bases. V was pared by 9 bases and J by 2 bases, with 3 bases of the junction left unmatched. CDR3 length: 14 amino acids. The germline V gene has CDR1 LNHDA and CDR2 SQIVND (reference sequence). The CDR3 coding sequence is TGTGCCAGCGGGACTAGCGGGTACACAGATACGCAGTATTTT. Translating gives CASGTSGYTDTQYF.

As DNA, the CDR3 is TGTGCCAGCAGCGGGAAGACGGGACTCTCTGGAAACACCATATATTTT. The encoded protein is CASSGKTGLSGNTIYF. The chain couples TRBV7-8 to TRBJ1-3; TRBD1 is a possible D gene (5 bases). Germline CDR1 SGHVS, CDR2 FQNEAQ. The CDR3 has 16 amino acids. Trimming shortened V by 5 bases and J by 0 bases, and 14 bases separated the two germline ends.

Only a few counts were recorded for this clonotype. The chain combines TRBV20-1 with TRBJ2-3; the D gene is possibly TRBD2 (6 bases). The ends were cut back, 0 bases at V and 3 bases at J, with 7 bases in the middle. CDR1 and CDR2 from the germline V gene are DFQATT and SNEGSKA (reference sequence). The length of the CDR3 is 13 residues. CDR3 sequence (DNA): TGCAGTGCTAGAGACGGGACTACAGATACGCAGTATTTT. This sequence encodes CSARDGTTDTQYF.

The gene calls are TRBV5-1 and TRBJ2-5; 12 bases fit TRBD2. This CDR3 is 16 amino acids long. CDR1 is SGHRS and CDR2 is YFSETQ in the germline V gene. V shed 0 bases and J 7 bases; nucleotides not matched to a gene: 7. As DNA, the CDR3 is TGCGCCAGCAGCTTGGCTTCTACTAGCGGGGGGTGGACCCAGTACTTC. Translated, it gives CASSLASTSGGWTQYF.

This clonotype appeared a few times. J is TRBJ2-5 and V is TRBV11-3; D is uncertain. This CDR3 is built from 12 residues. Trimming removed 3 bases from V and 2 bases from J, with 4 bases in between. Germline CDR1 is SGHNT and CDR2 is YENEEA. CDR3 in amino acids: CASSLGQETQYF. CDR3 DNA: TGTGCCAGCAGCTTGGGTCAAGAGACCCAGTACTTC.

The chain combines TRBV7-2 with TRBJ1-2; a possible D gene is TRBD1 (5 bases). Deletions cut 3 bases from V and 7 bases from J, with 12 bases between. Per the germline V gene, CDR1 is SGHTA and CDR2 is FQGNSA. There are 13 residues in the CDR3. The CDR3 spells CASSFSGLAGYTF. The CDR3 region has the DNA TGTGCCAGCAGCTTTTCAGGGTTAGCTGGCTACACCTTC.

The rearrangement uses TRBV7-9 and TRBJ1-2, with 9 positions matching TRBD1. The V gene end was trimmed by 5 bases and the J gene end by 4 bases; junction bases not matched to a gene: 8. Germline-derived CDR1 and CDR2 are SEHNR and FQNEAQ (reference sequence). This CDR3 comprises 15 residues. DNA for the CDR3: TGTGCCAGCAGCCGACGTGGGACAGGGTTCTATGGCTACACCTTC. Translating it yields CASSRRGTGFYGYTF.

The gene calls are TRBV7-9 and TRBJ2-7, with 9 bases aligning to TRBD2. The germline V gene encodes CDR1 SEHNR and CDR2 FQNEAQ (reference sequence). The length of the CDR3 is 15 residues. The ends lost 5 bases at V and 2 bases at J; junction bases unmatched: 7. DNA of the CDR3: TGTGCCAGCAGCAGCCGCGCGGGGGGGCCCTACGAGCAGTACTTC. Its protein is CASSSRAGGPYEQYF.

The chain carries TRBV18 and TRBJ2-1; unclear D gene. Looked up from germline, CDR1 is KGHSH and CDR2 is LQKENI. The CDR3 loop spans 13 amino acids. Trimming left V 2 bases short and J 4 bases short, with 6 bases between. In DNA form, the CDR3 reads TGTGCCAGCTCACCAAACTATTACAATGAGCAGTTCTTC. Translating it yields CASSPNYYNEQFF.

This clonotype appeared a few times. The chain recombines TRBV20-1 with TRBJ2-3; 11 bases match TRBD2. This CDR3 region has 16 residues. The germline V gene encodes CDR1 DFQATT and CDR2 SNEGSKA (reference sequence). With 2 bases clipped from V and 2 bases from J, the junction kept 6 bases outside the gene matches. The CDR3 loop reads CSARIRLAGNTDTQYF. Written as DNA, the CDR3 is TGCAGTGCTAGAATCAGACTAGCGGGGAACACAGATACGCAGTATTTT.

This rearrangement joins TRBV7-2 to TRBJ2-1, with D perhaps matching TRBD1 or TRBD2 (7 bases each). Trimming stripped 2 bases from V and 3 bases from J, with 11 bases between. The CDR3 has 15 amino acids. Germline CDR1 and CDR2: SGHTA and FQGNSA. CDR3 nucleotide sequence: TGTGCCAGCAGCTTACAGGGGGGGATCTACAATGAGCAGTTCTTC. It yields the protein CASSLQGGIYNEQFF.

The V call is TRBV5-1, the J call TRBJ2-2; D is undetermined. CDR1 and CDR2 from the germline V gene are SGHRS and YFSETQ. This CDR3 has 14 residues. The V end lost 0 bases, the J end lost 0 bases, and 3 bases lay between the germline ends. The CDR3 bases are TGCGCCAGCAGCTTGGTGCCGAACACCGGGGAGCTGTTTTTT. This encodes CASSLVPNTGELFF.

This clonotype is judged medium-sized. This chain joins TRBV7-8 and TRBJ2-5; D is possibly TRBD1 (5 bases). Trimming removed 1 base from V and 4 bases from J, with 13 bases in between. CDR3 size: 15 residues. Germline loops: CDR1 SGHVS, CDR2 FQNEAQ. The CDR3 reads CASSLGVSQGETQYF. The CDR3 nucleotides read TGTGCCAGCAGCTTAGGGGTTAGTCAGGGAGAGACCCAGTACTTC.

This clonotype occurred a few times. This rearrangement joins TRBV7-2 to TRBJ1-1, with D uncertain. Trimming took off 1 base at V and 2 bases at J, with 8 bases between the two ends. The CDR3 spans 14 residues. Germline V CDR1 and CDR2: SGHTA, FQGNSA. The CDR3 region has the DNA TGTGCCAGCAGCTTAGAGGGATTCAACACTGAAGCTTTCTTT. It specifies CASSLEGFNTEAFF.